This T cell receptor beta chain is from a study of blood T cell repertoires in COVID-19. Whole-study context: COVID-19 samples from acute and convalescent phases originated in the United States, Italy and Spain.

The CDR3 extends over 13 amino acids. Germline V gene lookup returns CDR1 SGHDT and CDR2 YYEEEE. Trimming left V 0 bases short and J 4 bases short, with 8 bases between. Data came from immunoSEQ multiplex PCR; TCRdb stores just in-frame clones and leaves some out. The sample lists some 180,000 clones, more than 70% seen once, with 2% to 2.5% in the top ten. The receptor was isolated from a middle-aged man who had recovered from COVID-19. The material sequenced was peripheral blood. The rearrangement links TRBV5-6 to TRBJ2-7; D remains ambiguous. CDR3: CASSLGAQYEQYF. DNA for the CDR3: TGTGCCAGCAGCTTGGGGGCCCAGTACGAGCAGTACTTC.